A single T cell receptor (beta chain) is shown here with its context. As handled by the study authors: Amplifying reference gene primers gave estimates of nucleated cell counts. Using immunoSEQ multiplex PCR, the repertoire was profiled, and TCRdb retains in-frame clones only, with some absent. D and trimming come from the DNA, and the V and J calls and clone size come from that table. The sample consists of tens of thousands of clones, about 89% of them appearing once. Trimming took 5 bases from V and 1 from J; bases not matched to a gene: 13. This CDR3 contains 17 residues. From germline, CDR1 is SGHVS and CDR2 FQNEAQ. This sample stems from a study of blood T cell repertoires in COVID-19. Whole-study context: The United States, Italy and Spain supplied acute and convalescent COVID-19 samples. The cDNA or gDNA used as material had been derived from T cells, B-cell-depleted T cells, or PBMCs.

Sequencing was done on a sample of peripheral blood. This sequence originates from a human donor in a cohort sampled during active COVID-19. V gene TRBV7-8 combines with J gene TRBJ2-7; 8 positions agree with TRBD1. The DNA of the CDR3 is TGTGCCAGCAGCCGCGCGGAGGGGACAGGACATTCCTACGAGCAGTACTTC. As protein: CASSRAEGTGHSYEQYF.